What follows are 16 T cell receptor beta chains derived from one specimen sequenced in a study of blood T cells in healthy people across ages. A second PCR of roughly 7 to 11 cycles used a sample-barcoded 5' primer and a J-beta primer mix. In TCRdb, the 5' RACE reads were re-called with MiXCR into one record per CDR3 protein. The table has approximately 730,000 distinct CDR3 sequences, roughly two fifths seen once. The sample taken for sequencing was blood. The receptors shown here come from a woman aged 55-75 years in good health.

This sequence joins TRBV28 and TRBJ2-1; D remains unclear. The length of the CDR3 is 12 residues. Trimming stripped 4 bases from V and 9 bases from J, with 10 bases between. The germline V gene encodes CDR1 MDHEN and CDR2 SYDVKM. CDR3 DNA sequence: TGTGCCAGCAGTTCCCAACGTAGTGAGCAGTTCTTC. It specifies CASSSQRSEQFF.

There are many counts of this clonotype. This chain links TRBV7-2 with TRBJ2-1; weak D call: TRBD2 (5 bases). The CDR3 contains 15 residues. The germline V and J ends were trimmed by 1 base and 4 bases, with 11 bases remaining between them. Germline lookup yields CDR1 SGHTA and CDR2 FQGNSA. This chain's CDR3 is CASSLDSGPYNEQFF. The CDR3 DNA reads TGTGCCAGCAGCTTAGACAGCGGCCCTTACAATGAGCAGTTCTTC.

This sequence joins TRBV29-1 and TRBJ2-7; 12 positions match TRBD2. The V gene's germline CDR1 is SQVTM and CDR2 ANQGSEA. The J segment lost 0 bases and the V segment lost 3 bases, leaving 3 bases of the junction unmatched. The CDR3 runs 15 residues. The CDR3, as DNA: TGCAGCGTTGAGGGGACTAGCGGGCCCTCCTACGAGCAGTACTTC. This sequence encodes CSVEGTSGPSYEQYF.

The genes are TRBV11-2 and TRBJ2-5; TRBD2 aligns across 14 bases. Germline loops: CDR1 SGHAT, CDR2 FQNNGV. The CDR3 contains 17 residues. Trimming at V came to 0 bases and at J to 5 bases, leaving 5 bases not matched to a gene. CDR3 DNA sequence: TGTGCCAGCAGCTTAGAAGGACTAGCGGGGGGCTGGGAGACCCAGTACTTC. Translating gives CASSLEGLAGGWETQYF. Filled out from reference TRBV11-2 and TRBJ2-5, the complete variable domain reads EAGVAQSPRYKIIEKRQSVAFWCNPISGHATLYWYQQILGQGPKLLIQFQNNGVVDDSQLPKDRFSAERLKGVDSTLKIQPAKLEDSAVYLCASSLEGLAGGWETQYFGPGTRLLVL.

This chain links TRBV14 with TRBJ2-1; D ambiguous. The CDR3 loop spans 13 amino acids. V was clipped by 5 bases and J by 1 base, with 6 bases between them. Germline V lookup: CDR1 SGHDN, CDR2 FVKESK. The CDR3 bases are TGTGCCAGCAGCTCCTGGTCCTACAATGAGCAGTTCTTC. It encodes CASSSWSYNEQFF.

The chain links TRBV20-1 to TRBJ2-7; D is ambiguous. Germline V gives CDR1 DFQATT, CDR2 SNEGSKA (reference sequence). V was shortened by 1 base and J by 4 bases, with 11 bases between the two germline ends. The CDR3 contains 13 residues. The CDR3 sequence is CSARAGLIYEQYF. CDR3 in DNA: TGCAGTGCTAGAGCCGGGCTTATTTACGAGCAGTACTTC.

The chain couples TRBV10-2 to TRBJ2-7, with no clear D. This CDR3 is 16 amino acids long. V was cut by 6 bases and J by 7 bases, with 25 bases left in between. The germline CDR1 and CDR2 sequences are WSHSY and SAAADI. The CDR3 coding sequence is TGCGCCAGCAGCACGCCGGCGGTCCGAAAAAAAGAGGAGCAGTACTTC. Amino acids: CASSTPAVRKKEEQYF.

This clonotype was found a few times. The J gene is TRBJ1-2, the V gene TRBV4-1; maybe TRBD1 (5 bases). The ends were cut back, 0 bases at V and 2 bases at J, with 7 bases in the middle. The CDR3 length is 14 residues. The germline CDR1 and CDR2 sequences are MGHRA and YSYEKL. The DNA of the CDR3 is TGCGCCAGCAGCCAAGAATACAGGAACTATGGCTACACCTTC. Amino acids: CASSQEYRNYGYTF.

This clonotype has more than one count but fewer than ten. The CDR3 is CSARPTGQNSYNSPLHF. The CDR3 nucleotides are TGCAGTGCTAGACCGACAGGTCAAAACTCCTATAATTCACCCCTCCACTTT. J is TRBJ1-6 and V is TRBV20-1; possibly TRBD1 for D (6 bases). Germline V CDR1 and CDR2: DFQATT, SNEGSKA (reference sequence). The CDR3 is made up of 17 amino acids. The germline V and J ends were trimmed by 2 bases and 0 bases, with 14 bases remaining between them.

There are a few counts of this clonotype. The genes are TRBV20-1 and TRBJ1-1; 7 positions match TRBD1. J was trimmed by 1 base and V by 2 bases; bases with no gene match: 7. The CDR3 has 15 amino acids. Per the germline V gene, CDR1 is DFQATT and CDR2 is SNEGSKA (reference sequence). The CDR3 loop reads CSARIQGRRNTEAFF. The CDR3 DNA reads as TGCAGTGCTAGAATACAGGGGAGGCGGAACACTGAAGCTTTCTTT.

The chain is built from TRBV20-1 and TRBJ2-5; 14 positions agree with TRBD2. The DNA end is a closer match to TRBJ2-7, so the J assignment may be wrong. This CDR3 comprises 14 residues. The germline gives CDR1 DFQATT, CDR2 SNEGSKA (reference sequence). CDR3 sequence reads: CSAETSGRAREQYF. The CDR3, as DNA: TGCAGTGCGGAGACTAGCGGGAGGGCCCGCGAGCAGTACTTC.

Concerning this clonotype: Since a much larger clone is just one base distant, this may be a read error. The chain uses TRBV4-2 and TRBJ2-1; D is ambiguous. The last part of the DNA fits TRBJ2-7 better; the J call may be wrong. The CDR3 is 11 residues long. Germline CDR1 is LGHNA and CDR2 is YNFKEQ. The CDR3 DNA sequence: TGTGCCAGCAGCCATTACAATGAGCAGTACTTC. It is translated as CASSHYNEQYF.

The CDR3 reads CSARDLELAGVVYNEQYF. The CDR3 coding sequence is TGCAGTGCTAGAGATCTGGAACTAGCGGGAGTGGTCTACAATGAGCAGTACTTC. The chain carries TRBV20-1 and TRBJ2-7; 11 nucleotides agree with TRBD2. Germline V gene data show CDR1 as DFQATT and CDR2 as SNEGSKA (reference sequence). Trimming at V came to 0 bases and at J to 7 bases, leaving 17 bases not matched to a gene. This CDR3 contains 18 residues.

The V call is TRBV6-2 or TRBV6-3, the J call TRBJ2-1; TRBD2 agrees at 7 bases. This CDR3 has 16 residues. Germline V CDR1 and CDR2: MNHEY, SVGEGT. The V gene end was trimmed by 5 bases and the J gene end by 0 bases; junction bases not matched to a gene: 7. The DNA of the CDR3 is TGTGCCAGCAGTCCCGCAGGGACTAACTCCTACAATGAGCAGTTCTTC. This gives the protein CASSPAGTNSYNEQFF.

This sequence joins TRBV29-1 and TRBJ1-4, with TRBD1 identical over 7 bases. After removal of 6 bases from V and 7 bases from J, the junction contained 11 bases not matched to a gene. The CDR3 has 14 residues. Germline V gives CDR1 SQVTM, CDR2 ANQGSEA. CDR3 in amino acids: CSVAPGTDLEKLFF. As DNA, the CDR3 is TGCAGCGTAGCCCCCGGGACAGATCTTGAAAAACTGTTTTTT. Using reference TRBV29-1 and TRBJ1-4 for the parts outside the CDR3, the full variable domain is SAVISQKPSRDICQRGTSLTIQCQVDSQVTMMFWYRQQPGQSLTLIATANQGSEATYESGFVIDKFPISRPNLTFSTLTVSNMSPEDSSIYLCSVAPGTDLEKLFFGSGTQLSVL.

This clonotype was observed a handful of times. The V gene is TRBV6-2 or TRBV6-3, the J gene TRBJ1-5; unclear D gene. The CDR3 consists of 13 residues. CDR1 MNHEY and CDR2 SVGEGT come from the germline V gene. Trimming took 7 bases from V and 0 from J, leaving 7 bases between them. The CDR3 loop reads CASTRISNQPQHF. The CDR3 DNA reads TGTGCCAGCACCAGGATTAGCAATCAGCCCCAGCATTTT.